These 29 T cell receptor delta chains were all obtained from the same sample, sequenced in a study of γδ T cells in repeated Plasmodium falciparum infection. TCRdb called clones anew from the multiplex PCR reads with CATT. Found here are about 57,000 delta-chain clones, around 1.7% of them singletons; the top ten hold around 16%. Bulk repertoires came from Vgamma9/Vdelta2+ or Vdelta2-negative gammadelta T cells flow-sorted from PBMC. The sequenced sample consisted of gamma-delta T cells from blood. These receptors were obtained from a pool of human donors (malaria-infected and uninfected, not separated).

This clone was counted many times. With only one base between it and a far larger clone, this is likely a read error. The sample holds other DNA sequences that translate to the same CDR3. This chain links TRDV2 with TRDJ1, with 13 bases that match TRDD3. Since TCRdb gives no J gene, matching the DNA to germline was used here to assign it. Germline V lookup: CDR1 GEAIGNYY, CDR2 EKD. After removal of 4 bases from V and 1 base from J, the junction contained 11 bases not matched to a gene. The CDR3 length is 18 residues. The CDR3 region is CACDPVLGDTGVTDKLIF. In DNA, the CDR3 is TGTGCCTGTGATCCCGTACTGGGGGATACGGGAGTCACCGATAAACTCATCTTT.

In this sample, this clone turned up many times. The chain uses TRDV1 and TRDJ1; D is perhaps TRDD3 (6 bases). V lost 1 base to trimming and J lost 7 bases, with 16 bases between them. Looked up from germline, CDR1 is TSWWSYY and CDR2 is QGS. This CDR3 is 15 amino acids long. The CDR3 sequence: CALGERRAGVGKLIF. Written as DNA, the CDR3 is TGTGCTCTTGGGGAACGTCGTGCTGGGGTAGGTAAACTCATCTTT.

This clone was seen ten or more times. The rearrangement joins TRDV1 to TRDJ1; weak D call: TRDD3 (5 bases). The CDR3 contains 20 residues. Trimming took 0 bases from V and 0 from J, leaving 23 bases between them. The germline V gene encodes CDR1 TSWWSYY and CDR2 QGS. CDR3 loop: CALGELADVEIQPYTDKLIF. Here the CDR3 DNA reads TGTGCTCTTGGGGAACTAGCCGATGTGGAGATACAACCCTACACCGATAAACTCATCTTT.

This clone showed up many times. A read error likely explains why the TCRdb protein, taken from a much larger clone, differs from this DNA's translation at residue 9; the protein shown is translated from the DNA. The chain couples TRDV1 to TRDJ1, with TRDD3 as a possible D gene (6 bases). Germline-derived CDR1 and CDR2 are TSWWSYY and QGS. This CDR3 is 12 amino acids long. CDR3 bases: TGTGCTCTTTTTTCCTCCCGGGATAGACTCATCTTT. It codes for CALFSSRDRLIF.

This clone was picked up a small number of times. With a far larger clone one base away, a read error is the likely cause. This specimen includes other DNA sequences encoding the same CDR3. CDR3 DNA sequence: TGTGCTCTCGGGGAGCCCTACCTCGTCCCAAACAGGGCGTACACCGATAAACTCATCTTT. It encodes CALGEPYLVPNRAYTDKLIF. The chain carries TRDV1 and TRDJ1; tentatively, D is TRDD2 or TRDD3 (5 bases each). CDR1 is TSWWSYY and CDR2 is QGS in the germline V gene. The CDR3 extends over 20 amino acids.

This clone showed up just a few times. TCRdb's protein, taken from a much larger clone, differs from this DNA's translation at residue 18, likely owing to a read error; the protein displayed comes from the DNA. The CDR3 protein is CALGVFFRSRGILGSRSNKLIF. CDR3 in DNA: TGTGCTCTTGGGGTATTCTTCCGGAGTCGGGGGATACTCGGCTCACGAAGCAATAAACTCATCTTT. The V gene is TRDV1, the J gene TRDJ1; 9 bases agree with TRDD3. The germline CDR1 and CDR2 sequences are TSWWSYY and QGS. The CDR3 extends over 22 amino acids. The J segment lost 6 bases and the V segment lost 4 bases, leaving 30 bases of the junction unmatched.

Details on this clone: This DNA's translation differs at residue 12 from TCRdb's protein, which comes from a much larger clone; a read error is likely, and the protein shown is translated from the DNA. The chain links TRDV2 to TRDJ3; 10 nucleotides match TRDD3. The J gene, missing from TCRdb, was assigned here through DNA to germline matching. V was clipped by 3 bases and J by 0 bases; unmatched bases: 13. Looked up from germline, CDR1 is GEAIGNYY and CDR2 is EKD. This CDR3 has 21 residues. CDR3 DNA sequence: TGTGCCTGTGACTCGTCCTGTACTGGGGGATTGGCCTCCTGGGACACCCGACAGATGTTTTTC. Its translation: CACDSSCTGGLASWDTRQMFF.

This clone counts as medium-sized. The sample holds other DNA sequences that translate to the same CDR3. V and J are TRDV2 and TRDJ1, with TRDD3 identical over 10 bases. Per the germline V gene, CDR1 is GEAIGNYY and CDR2 is EKD. The CDR3 runs to 17 residues. The V segment lost 0 bases and the J segment 0 bases; nucleotides outside the gene matches: 6. CDR3 sequence: CACDTVPTGGYTDKLIF. CDR3 DNA sequence: TGTGCCTGTGACACCGTCCCTACTGGGGGATACACCGATAAACTCATCTTT.

Of note for this clone: The amino acid sequence in TCRdb belongs to a much larger clone and departs from this DNA's translation at residue 10, likely a sequencing read error; the sequence shown is translated from the DNA. J is TRDJ1 and V is TRDV1; D may match TRDD2 or TRDD3 (6 bases each). TCRdb is silent on the J gene; assignment here came from matching the DNA to germline. This CDR3 has 21 amino acids. Germline V gives CDR1 TSWWSYY, CDR2 QGS. V lost 4 bases and J 0 bases, leaving 30 bases between the germline ends. The CDR3, as DNA: TGTGCTCTTGGGGGTTTTCGACTTCCTGCTGCTGGGGCTAGGTACACCGATAAACTCATCTTT. This sequence encodes CALGGFRLPAAGARYTDKLIF.

In this sample, this clone turned up many times. TCRdb has a much larger clone's protein, which differs at residue 10 from the translation of this DNA, likely because of a read error; what is shown is the protein translated from the DNA. The chain links TRAV38-2/DV8 to TRDJ1; D perhaps matches TRDD3 (6 bases). V gave up 5 bases and J gave up 10 bases, with 18 bases separating them. From germline, CDR1 is TSESDYY and CDR2 QEAYKQQN. The CDR3 extends over 13 amino acids. The CDR3 DNA reads TGTGCTTATAGTCGGGGCCCGGGATATAGACTCATCTTT. Its translation is CAYSRGPGYRLIF.

A word on this clone: The TCRdb record carries a much larger clone's protein, which differs from this DNA's translation at residue 6; a read error is the likely cause, and the protein listed here is the DNA translation. The sample contains more than one DNA sequence encoding this CDR3. The CDR3 DNA is TGTGCTCTTGGGGAGCCAGAGATGCGTACTGTGGGATGGTACACCGATAAACTCATCTTT. Its translation is CALGEPEMRTVGWYTDKLIF. The J gene is TRDJ1, the V gene TRDV1; weak D call: TRDD3 (5 bases). Trimming stripped 3 bases from V and 0 bases from J, with 26 bases between. Germline V gene lookup returns CDR1 TSWWSYY and CDR2 QGS. The CDR3 totals 20 residues.

This clone appeared many times. The protein given by TCRdb reflects a much larger clone and differs at residue 11 from this DNA's translation, likely from a read error; the protein shown is the DNA's translation. The chain carries TRDV1 and TRDJ1; 11 bases are a match to TRDD3. V lost 4 bases to trimming and J lost 3 bases; unmatched junction nucleotides: 16. The CDR3 totals 19 residues. Germline V lookup: CDR1 TSWWSYY, CDR2 QGS. CDR3 in amino acids: CALGGWYWGISGPSDKLIF. For the CDR3, the DNA is TGTGCTCTTGGGGGATGGTACTGGGGGATATCCGGCCCGTCCGATAAACTCATCTTT.

This clone appeared a few times. The protein TCRdb lists belongs to a much larger clone and differs from this DNA's translation at residue 12, which points to a read error; the protein shown is made from the DNA. This rearrangement joins TRDV1 to TRDJ1, with 11 bases identical to TRDD3. The germline gives CDR1 TSWWSYY, CDR2 QGS. This CDR3 contains 25 residues. The CDR3 coding sequence is TGTGCTCTTGGGGAACAAAGTATCAGGTACCCCACTGTGGGGGATACGTTCAGGTACACCGATAAACTCACCTTT. This sequence encodes CALGEQSIRYPTVGDTFRYTDKLTF.

As regards this clone: The protein TCRdb gives is from a much larger clone and does not agree with this DNA's translation at residue 11, likely a read error; the protein shown here comes from the DNA. This rearrangement joins TRDV1 to TRDJ1; D is possibly TRDD1 or TRDD3 (6 bases each). TCRdb records no J gene; here it was assigned by comparing the DNA to germline. V was cut by 5 bases and J by 0 bases, with 31 bases left in between. Germline lookup yields CDR1 TSWWSYY and CDR2 QGS. CDR3 length: 21 residues. CDR3 in amino acids: CALGSPPGKYDSGADTDKLIF. As DNA, the CDR3 is TGTGCTCTTGGGTCCCCTCCAGGGAAATACGATTCTGGGGCCGACACCGATAAACTCATCTTT.

This clone was found a few times. The translation of this DNA and the TCRdb protein of a much larger clone differ at residue 7, probably owing to a read error; the protein shown here is translated from the DNA. The CDR3 reads CACDSLHNTDKLIF. The DNA of the CDR3 is TGTGCCTGTGACTCCTTACATAACACCGATAAACTCATCTTT. The J gene is TRDJ1, the V gene TRDV2; D not certain. Between the trimmed V and J ends, which lost 3 bases and 0 bases, there was a span of 10 bases. The germline CDR1 and CDR2 sequences are GEAIGNYY and EKD. The CDR3 contains 14 residues.

In regard to this clone: The junction shows a germline mismatch at one end, possibly a read error. V gene TRDV1 combines with J gene TRDJ1, with 11 bases fitting TRDD3. Assignment of the J gene here rests on matching the DNA to germline, because TCRdb gives none. Germline assignment: CDR1 TSWWSYY and CDR2 QGS. The CDR3 has 22 amino acids. The CDR3 DNA sequence: TGCGCTCTTGGGCCACCAAGCCTTCCTATGGTACTGGGGGATAGTTACACCGATAAACTCATCTTT. Protein: CALGPPSLPMVLGDSYTDKLIF.

This clone showed up just a few times. For this DNA, TCRdb reports the protein of a much larger clone, which diverges at residue 7, most likely from a read error; the protein presented here is translated directly from the DNA. V gene TRDV1 combines with J gene TRDJ3, with 13 bases matching TRDD3. The J gene is absent in TCRdb and was assigned here via DNA matching to germline. Germline lookup yields CDR1 TSWWSYY and CDR2 QGS. The CDR3 spans 24 residues. V was pared by 2 bases and J by 0 bases, with 16 bases of the junction left unmatched. DNA for the CDR3: TGTGCTCTTGGGGAAGAGGGAGGTTACCACTGGGGGATACGGTTCTCCTGGGACACCCGACAGATGTTTTTC. Translating it yields CALGEEGGYHWGIRFSWDTRQMFF.

This clone was detected many times. The TCRdb record carries a much larger clone's protein, which differs from this DNA's translation at residue 13; a read error is the likely cause, and the protein listed here is the DNA translation. This sequence joins TRDV1 and TRDJ1; 8 bases are shared with TRDD3. In the absence of a J gene in TCRdb, the DNA was matched to germline to assign it here. The CDR3 has 16 amino acids. Germline V gene sequence: CDR1 TSWWSYY, CDR2 QGS. The CDR3 sequence: CALGELRDTGTDRLIF. The CDR3 DNA sequence: TGTGCTCTTGGGGAACTGAGGGATACGGGTACCGATAGACTCATCTTT.

This clone is termed medium-sized. Other DNA sequences in this sample translate to the same CDR3. The chain combines TRDV1 with TRDJ1; 8 bases map to TRDD3. With 1 base clipped from V and 0 bases from J, the junction kept 7 bases outside the gene matches. Germline V lookup: CDR1 TSWWSYY, CDR2 QGS. The CDR3 consists of 17 residues. Here the CDR3 DNA reads TGTGCTCTTGGGGAACCTACGGTGGGGGATGACACCGATAAACTCATCTTT. It yields the protein CALGEPTVGDDTDKLIF.

This clone was counted many times. A read error likely explains why the TCRdb protein, taken from a much larger clone, differs from this DNA's translation at residue 11; the protein shown is translated from the DNA. DNA of the CDR3: TGTGCTCTGGAGGAAGCAGGGGTGGGGGTCCCCGATAAACTCATCTTT. This encodes CALEEAGVGVPDKLIF. This sequence joins TRDV1 and TRDJ1, with D perhaps matching TRDD3 (6 bases). V was clipped by 9 bases and J by 3 bases, with 23 bases between them. The CDR3 length is 16 residues. The germline gives CDR1 TSWWSYY, CDR2 QGS.

Many counts were recorded for this clone. TCRdb's listed protein matches a much larger clone and diverges from this DNA's translation at residue 9, likely through a read error; the protein shown comes from the DNA. The chain employs TRDV1 and TRDJ1; 8 nucleotides align to TRDD3. The J gene is not listed in TCRdb, so it was assigned here from a DNA match to germline. Unmatched junction bases numbered 30, after V lost 0 bases and J lost 0 bases. This CDR3 has 25 amino acids. The V gene's germline CDR1 is TSWWSYY and CDR2 QGS. CDR3: CALGELGPLLGPLDWGELYTDKLIF. The CDR3 coding sequence is TGTGCTCTTGGGGAACTAGGACCCCTCTTAGGGCCCCTCGACTGGGGGGAATTGTACACCGATAAACTCATCTTT.

Points on this clone: It is likely a read error: a sequence one base away is far more abundant. This specimen includes other DNA sequences encoding the same CDR3. The CDR3 protein is CALGGPEGGKRYTDKLIF. In nucleotides, the CDR3 is TGTGCTCTTGGGGGGCCAGAAGGGGGGAAACGGTACACCGATAAACTCATCTTC. The chain carries TRDV1 and TRDJ1; possibly TRDD3 for D (6 bases). The CDR3 sequence is 18 residues long. Germline CDR1 and CDR2: TSWWSYY and QGS.

Details on this clone: With a far larger clone one base away, a read error is the likely cause. The same CDR3 is also encoded by other DNA sequences in this sample. CDR3 in amino acids: CALGELFPTRTLNWGIDTDKLIF. Written as DNA, the CDR3 is TGTGCTCTTGGGGAACTCTTTCCCACGAGGACCCTAAACTGGGGGATAGACACCGATAAACTCATCTTT. V gene TRDV1 combines with J gene TRDJ1, with TRDD3 identical over 11 bases. Assignment of the J gene here rests on matching the DNA to germline, because TCRdb gives none. The trim removed 0 bases at V and 0 bases at J, leaving 21 bases unmatched. Germline CDR1 reads TSWWSYY; CDR2 reads QGS. The CDR3 consists of 23 residues.

Concerning this clone: The TCRdb protein, from a much larger clone, departs from this DNA's translation at residue 12, likely by read error; the protein shown derives from the DNA. The chain recombines TRDV1 with TRDJ3; maybe TRDD1 (6 bases). TCRdb gives no J gene; it was assigned here by matching the DNA to germline. CDR1 and CDR2 (germline): TSWWSYY, QGS. Trimming left V 4 bases short and J 1 base short, with 32 bases between. CDR3 length equals 24 residues. The CDR3 protein is CALGVPRLMEIPGKGSWDTRQMFF. CDR3 DNA sequence: TGTGCTCTTGGGGTCCCACGCCTGATGGAAATACCGGGGAAGGGTTCCTGGGACACCCGACAGATGTTTTTC.

Worth noting for this clone: The mismatch at residue 15 between this DNA's translation and the TCRdb protein of a much larger clone likely reflects a read error; the protein shown is translated from the DNA. The chain employs TRAV38-2/DV8 and TRDJ1; 7 bases map to TRDD2. No J segment appears in TCRdb, so it was assigned here by matching the sequence to germline. The germline V gene encodes CDR1 TSESDYY and CDR2 QEAYKQQN. Trimming at V came to 8 bases and at J to 0 bases, leaving 40 bases not matched to a gene. The CDR3 loop spans 25 amino acids. CDR3 sequence reads: CAYGERGWISFLRTVAGEYTDKLIF. CDR3 coding DNA: TGTGCTTACGGGGAGAGGGGGTGGATATCCTTCCTCCGTACGGTGGCCGGCGAGTACACCGATAAACTCATCTTT.

This clone was observed a few times. A far larger clone is one nucleotide away, so this likely arose from a read error. In the same sample, other DNA sequences code for this CDR3. The chain links TRDV1 to TRDJ1, with TRDD3 identical over 8 bases. Germline CDR1 TSWWSYY, CDR2 QGS. The V and J ends lost 0 bases and 4 bases, in that order; junction bases with no gene match: 22. This CDR3 region has 21 residues. The CDR3 coding sequence is TGTGCTCTTGGGGAACTAGTGACGATAAAGACTGGGGGGTACTTAAGCGATAAACTCATCTTT. It encodes CALGELVTIKTGGYLSDKLIF.

As for this clone: TCRdb's protein for this DNA is that of a much larger clone and differs from the translation at residue 19, likely a read error; the protein shown is the DNA translation. The chain employs TRDV1 and TRDJ1, with 10 bases lining up with TRDD3. Germline trimming cut 4 bases from V and 4 bases from J; bases unmatched to any gene: 33. The CDR3 totals 24 residues. Germline CDR1 is TSWWSYY and CDR2 is QGS. The CDR3 spells CALGVNHRGPQLGWGILNNDKLIF. CDR3 in DNA: TGTGCTCTTGGGGTAAACCATAGGGGGCCTCAACTGGGCTGGGGGATATTAAATAACGATAAACTCATCTTT.

Concerning this clone itself: Translating this DNA gives a protein that differs at residue 14 from the TCRdb one, which belongs to a much larger clone; a read error is likely, and the protein shown is this translation. The chain has TRDV1 and TRDJ1; 11 nucleotides agree with TRDD3. The CDR3 covers 22 residues. The V and J ends lost 2 bases and 0 bases, in that order; junction bases with no gene match: 20. In germline, CDR1 is TSWWSYY, CDR2 QGS. CDR3 nucleotide sequence: TGTGCTCTTGGGGAAATTTCTACGTCCTACTGGGGGATATCACCGTACACCGATAAACTCATCTTT. It translates to CALGEISTSYWGISPYTDKLIF.

This clone turned up a few times. The protein TCRdb gives is from a much larger clone and does not agree with this DNA's translation at residue 14, likely a read error; the protein shown here comes from the DNA. The CDR3 nucleotides are TGTGCTTACGGGGAGAGGGGGTGGATATCCTTCCTCCGTATGGCGGCCGGCGAGTACACCGATAAACTCATCTTT. Translating it yields CAYGERGWISFLRMAAGEYTDKLIF. The chain joins TRAV38-2/DV8 to TRDJ1; 7 bases map to TRDD2. Germline trimming cut 8 bases from V and 0 bases from J; bases unmatched to any gene: 40. Germline V gene data show CDR1 as TSESDYY and CDR2 as QEAYKQQN. The CDR3 is 25 amino acids.